The present TCR beta chain was sequenced within a study of cytomegalovirus exposure and HLA in healthy donors. The PCR made use of 60 Vbeta and 13 Jbeta primers. Some clones are missing from TCRdb's copy, which holds only in-frame ones; the method was immunoSEQ multiplex PCR. Of 120,000 or so clones listed, about 8.6% are singletons. The J segment lost 0 bases and the V segment lost 0 bases, leaving 1 base of the junction unmatched. The CDR3 has 15 amino acids. Germline values: CDR1 SGHRS, CDR2 YFSETQ. The V and J genes are TRBV5-1 and TRBJ2-3; 7 positions agree with TRBD1. The TCR comes from a woman aged 40 to 50 in good health and CMV-seropositive. The sequenced sample was PBMCs. CDR3 in DNA: TGCGCCAGCAGCTTGGTCAGGGGGAGCACAGATACGCAGTATTTT. Its translation is CASSLVRGSTDTQYF.